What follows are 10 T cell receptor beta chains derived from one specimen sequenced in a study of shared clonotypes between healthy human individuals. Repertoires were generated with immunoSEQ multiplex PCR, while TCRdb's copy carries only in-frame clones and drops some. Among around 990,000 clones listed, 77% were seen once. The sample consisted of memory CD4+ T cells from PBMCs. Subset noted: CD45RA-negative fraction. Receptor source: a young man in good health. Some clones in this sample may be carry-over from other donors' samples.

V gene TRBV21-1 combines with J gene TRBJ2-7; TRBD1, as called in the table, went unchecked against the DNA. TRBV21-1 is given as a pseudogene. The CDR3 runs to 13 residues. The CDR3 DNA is TGTGCCAACAACCGGGACAGATCCTACGAGCAGTACTTC. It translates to CANNRDRSYEQYF.

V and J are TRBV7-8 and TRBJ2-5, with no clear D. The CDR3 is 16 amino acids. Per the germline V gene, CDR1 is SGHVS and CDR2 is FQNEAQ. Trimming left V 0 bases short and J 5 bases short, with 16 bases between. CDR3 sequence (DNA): TGTGCCAGCAGCTTAGCAAAAGTGCGGAGCCGGGAGACCCAGTACTTC. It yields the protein CASSLAKVRSRETQYF.

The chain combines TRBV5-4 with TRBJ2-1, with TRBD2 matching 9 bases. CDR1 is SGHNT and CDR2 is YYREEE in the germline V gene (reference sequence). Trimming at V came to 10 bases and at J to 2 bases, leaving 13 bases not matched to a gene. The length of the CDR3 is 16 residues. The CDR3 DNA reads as TGTGCCGGAGCAAAGGGCGGCGGGAGGGCCTACAATGAGCAGTTCTTC. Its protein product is CAGAKGGGRAYNEQFF. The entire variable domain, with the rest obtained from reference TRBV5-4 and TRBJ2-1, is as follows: ETGVTQSPTHLIKTRGQQVTLRCSSQSGHNTVSWYQQALGQGPQFIFQYYREEENGRGNFPPRFSGLQFPNYSSELNVNALELDDSALYLCAGAKGGGRAYNEQFFGPGTRLTVL.

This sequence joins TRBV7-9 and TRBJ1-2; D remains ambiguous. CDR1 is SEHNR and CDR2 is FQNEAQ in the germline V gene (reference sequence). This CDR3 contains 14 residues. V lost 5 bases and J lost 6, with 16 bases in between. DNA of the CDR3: TGTGCCAGCAGCCTCCAGTTATCTGCGGATGGCTACACCTTC. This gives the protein CASSLQLSADGYTF.

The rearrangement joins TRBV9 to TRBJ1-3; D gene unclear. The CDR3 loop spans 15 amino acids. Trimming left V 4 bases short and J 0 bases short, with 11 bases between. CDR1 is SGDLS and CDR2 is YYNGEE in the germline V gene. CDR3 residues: CASSTSGDSGNTIYF. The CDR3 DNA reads TGTGCCAGCAGCACATCCGGAGACTCTGGAAACACCATATATTTT.

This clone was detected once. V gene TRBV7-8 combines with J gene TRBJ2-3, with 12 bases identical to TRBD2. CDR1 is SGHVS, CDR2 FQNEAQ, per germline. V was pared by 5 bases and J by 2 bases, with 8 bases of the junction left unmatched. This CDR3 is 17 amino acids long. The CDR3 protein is CASSGGLAGQITDTQYF. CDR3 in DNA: TGTGCCAGCAGCGGAGGACTAGCGGGGCAGATCACAGATACGCAGTATTTT.

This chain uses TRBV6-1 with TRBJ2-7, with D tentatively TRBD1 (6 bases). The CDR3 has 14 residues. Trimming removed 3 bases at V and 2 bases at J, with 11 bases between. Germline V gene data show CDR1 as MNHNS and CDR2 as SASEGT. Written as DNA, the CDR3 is TGTGCCAGCAGTGAGAGAGGACAGCCCTACGAGCAGTACTTC. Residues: CASSERGQPYEQYF.

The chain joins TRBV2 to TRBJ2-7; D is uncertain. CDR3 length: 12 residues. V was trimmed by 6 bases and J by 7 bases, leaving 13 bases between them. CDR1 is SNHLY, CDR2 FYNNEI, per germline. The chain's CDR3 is CASSSVGREQYF. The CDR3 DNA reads TGTGCCAGCAGCAGTGTTGGCCGGGAGCAGTACTTC.

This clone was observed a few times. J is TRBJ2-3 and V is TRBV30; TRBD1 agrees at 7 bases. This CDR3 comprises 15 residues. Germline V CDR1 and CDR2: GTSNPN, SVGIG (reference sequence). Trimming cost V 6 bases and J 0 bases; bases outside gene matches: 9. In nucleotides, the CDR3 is TGTGCCTGCCTGGACAGGCGAACTAGCACAGATACGCAGTATTTT. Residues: CACLDRRTSTDTQYF. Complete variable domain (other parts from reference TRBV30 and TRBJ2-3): SQTIHQWPATLVQPVGSPLSLECTVEGTSNPNLYWYRQAAGRGLQLLFYSVGIGQISSEVPQNLSASRPQDRQFILSSKKLLLSDSGFYLCACLDRRTSTDTQYFGPGTRLTVL.

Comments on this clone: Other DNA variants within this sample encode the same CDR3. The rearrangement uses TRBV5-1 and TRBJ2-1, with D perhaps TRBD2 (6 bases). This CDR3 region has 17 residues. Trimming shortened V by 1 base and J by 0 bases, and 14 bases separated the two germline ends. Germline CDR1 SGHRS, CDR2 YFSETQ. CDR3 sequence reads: CASSLRGGLSSYNEQFF. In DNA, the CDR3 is TGCGCCAGCAGCTTGAGGGGAGGCCTTAGCTCCTACAATGAGCAGTTCTTC.